This T cell receptor beta chain was identified in a study of OX40 agonist ivuxolimab in advanced cancers. Germline V gives CDR1 MNHNS, CDR2 SASEGT. Unmatched junction bases numbered 10, after V lost 2 bases and J lost 11 bases. The length of the CDR3 is 16 residues. Assay: immunoSEQ multiplex PCR; the TCRdb copy retains only in-frame clones and omits some. The sample consists of 55,000 to 70,000 clones, 84% of them appearing once. V usage is TRBV6-1 and J usage is TRBJ1-6, with 9 bases lining up with TRBD1. This clonotype was sampled from an adult with an advanced solid tumor such as melanoma, head and neck, liver or kidney cancer. Source: CD4+ or CD8+ T cells sorted from blood, taken in a trial of the OX40 agonist ivuxolimab. CDR3 amino acids: CASSELHRDRVTPLHF. CDR3 in DNA: TGTGCCAGCAGTGAATTACATCGGGACAGGGTGACACCCCTCCACTTT.